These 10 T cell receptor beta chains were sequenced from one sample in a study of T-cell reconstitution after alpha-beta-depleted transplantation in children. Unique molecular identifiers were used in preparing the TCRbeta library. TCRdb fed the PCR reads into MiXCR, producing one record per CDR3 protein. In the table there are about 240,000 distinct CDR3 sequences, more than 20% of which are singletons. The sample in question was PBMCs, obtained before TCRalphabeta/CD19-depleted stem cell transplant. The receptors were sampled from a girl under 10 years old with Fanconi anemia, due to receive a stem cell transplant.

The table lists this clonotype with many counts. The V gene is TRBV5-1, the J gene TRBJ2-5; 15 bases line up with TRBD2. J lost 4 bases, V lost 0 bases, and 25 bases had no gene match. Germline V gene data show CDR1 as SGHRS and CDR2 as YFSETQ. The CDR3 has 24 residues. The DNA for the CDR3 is TGCGCCAGCAGCTTGGTGGGACTAGCGGGAGGTATAGGAGGATCGCCGAGCGGACGAGAGACCCAGTACTTC. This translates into CASSLVGLAGGIGGSPSGRETQYF.

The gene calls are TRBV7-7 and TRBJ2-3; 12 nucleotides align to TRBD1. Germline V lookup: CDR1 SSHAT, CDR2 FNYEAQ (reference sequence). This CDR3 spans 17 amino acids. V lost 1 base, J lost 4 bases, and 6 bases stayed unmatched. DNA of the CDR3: TGTGCCAGCAGCTTAGGGGCCGGGACAGGGGGCTCAGATACGCAGTATTTT. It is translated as CASSLGAGTGGSDTQYF.

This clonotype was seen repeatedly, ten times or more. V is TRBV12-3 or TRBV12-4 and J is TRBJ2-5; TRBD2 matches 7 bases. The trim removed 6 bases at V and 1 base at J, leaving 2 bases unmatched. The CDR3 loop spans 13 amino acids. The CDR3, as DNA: TGTGCCAGCAGCGGACTAGGCCAAGAGACCCAGTACTTC. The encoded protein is CASSGLGQETQYF.

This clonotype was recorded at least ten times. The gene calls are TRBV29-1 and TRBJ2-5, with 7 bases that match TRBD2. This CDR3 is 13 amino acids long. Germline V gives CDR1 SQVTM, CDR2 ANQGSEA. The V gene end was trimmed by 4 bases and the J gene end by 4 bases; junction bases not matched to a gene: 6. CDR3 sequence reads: CSVAPGRGETQYF. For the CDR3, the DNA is TGCAGCGTTGCCCCGGGGAGGGGAGAGACCCAGTACTTC.

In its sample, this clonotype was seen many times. The DNA of the CDR3 is TGTGCCAGCAGCCAAGTAGCGGGAGAGGACACCGGGGAGCTGTTTTTT. This gives the protein CASSQVAGEDTGELFF. V is TRBV4-2 and J is TRBJ2-2, with 9 positions matching TRBD2. Losses at the gene ends were 1 base for V and 3 bases for J; bases not matched to a gene: 3. The CDR3 contains 16 residues. Germline CDR1 reads LGHNA; CDR2 reads YNFKEQ.

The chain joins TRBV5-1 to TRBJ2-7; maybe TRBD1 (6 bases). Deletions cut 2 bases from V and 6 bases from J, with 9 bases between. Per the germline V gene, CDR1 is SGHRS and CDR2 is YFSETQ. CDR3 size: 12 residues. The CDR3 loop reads CASSLYRAEQYF. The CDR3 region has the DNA TGCGCCAGCAGCTTATACAGGGCCGAGCAGTACTTC.

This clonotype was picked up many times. The CDR3: CSADRKRGGPTDTQYF. CDR3 DNA: TGCAGTGCCGACCGTAAGCGGGGGGGCCCCACAGATACGCAGTATTTT. This rearrangement joins TRBV20-1 to TRBJ2-3; 10 positions agree with TRBD2. The CDR3 extends over 16 amino acids. The J segment lost 2 bases and the V segment lost 6 bases, leaving 11 bases of the junction unmatched. Germline V gene sequence: CDR1 DFQATT, CDR2 SNEGSKA (reference sequence).

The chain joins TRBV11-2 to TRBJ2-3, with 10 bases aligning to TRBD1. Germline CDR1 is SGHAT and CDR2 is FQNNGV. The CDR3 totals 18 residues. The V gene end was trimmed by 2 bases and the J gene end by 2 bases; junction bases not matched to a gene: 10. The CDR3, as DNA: TGTGCCAGCAGCTTATCCCTTGGGACAGGGGTAGTCACAGATACGCAGTATTTT. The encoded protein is CASSLSLGTGVVTDTQYF.

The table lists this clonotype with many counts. In DNA, the CDR3 is TGCAGCGTTGATAGCGGGAGCGGGGAGCTGTTTTTT. Encoded protein: CSVDSGSGELFF. V usage is TRBV29-1 and J usage is TRBJ2-2; TRBD2 matches 9 bases. CDR3 length equals 12 residues. The V gene's germline CDR1 is SQVTM and CDR2 ANQGSEA. V lost 3 bases and J lost 7; bases outside the gene matches: 0.

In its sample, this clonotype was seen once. The DNA for the CDR3 is TGCAGCGTAGACGGGACTAGCGGGATTCAAGTGGAGACCCAGTACTTC. The encoded protein is CSVDGTSGIQVETQYF. This sequence joins TRBV29-1 and TRBJ2-5; TRBD2 matches 13 bases. Germline V gives CDR1 SQVTM, CDR2 ANQGSEA. V dropped 6 bases and J dropped 5; count of bases not matched to a gene: 12. The CDR3 is 16 residues long.